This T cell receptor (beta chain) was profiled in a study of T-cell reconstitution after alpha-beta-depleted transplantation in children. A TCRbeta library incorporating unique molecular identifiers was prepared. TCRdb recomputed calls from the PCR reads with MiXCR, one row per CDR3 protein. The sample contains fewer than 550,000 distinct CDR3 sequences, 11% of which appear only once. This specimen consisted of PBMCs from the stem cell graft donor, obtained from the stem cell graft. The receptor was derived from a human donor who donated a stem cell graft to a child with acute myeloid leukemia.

This chain's CDR3 is CAISELDRTRVYV. The CDR3 DNA follows: TGTGCCATCAGTGAGTTGGACAGGACCAGGGTGTACGTC. This chain links TRBV10-3 with TRBJ2-7; 7 bases align to TRBD1. The CDR3 contains 13 residues. The germline CDR1 and CDR2 sequences are ENHRY and SYGVKD. After removal of 1 base from V and 12 bases from J, the junction contained 9 bases not matched to a gene.